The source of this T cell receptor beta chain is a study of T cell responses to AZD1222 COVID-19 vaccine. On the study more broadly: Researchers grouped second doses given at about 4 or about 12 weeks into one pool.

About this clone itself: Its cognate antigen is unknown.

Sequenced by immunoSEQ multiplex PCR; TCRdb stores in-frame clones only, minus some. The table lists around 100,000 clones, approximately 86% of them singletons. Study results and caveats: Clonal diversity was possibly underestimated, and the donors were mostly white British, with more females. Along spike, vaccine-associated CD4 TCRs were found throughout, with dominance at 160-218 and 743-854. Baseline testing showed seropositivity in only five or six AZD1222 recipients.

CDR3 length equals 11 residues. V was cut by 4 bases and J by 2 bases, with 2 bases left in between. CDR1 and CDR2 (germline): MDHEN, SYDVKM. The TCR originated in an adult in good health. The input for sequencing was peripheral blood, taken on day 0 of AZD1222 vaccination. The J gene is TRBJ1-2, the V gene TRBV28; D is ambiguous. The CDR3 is CASSSNYGYTF. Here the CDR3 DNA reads TGTGCCAGCAGTTCAAACTATGGCTACACCTTC.